This entry concerns a single T cell receptor (beta chain). Its antigen is not known. A much larger clone lies one base from this, so it may be a read error. Next came a second PCR, run for about 6 to 12 cycles, which used a sample-barcoded 5' primer along with a J-beta primer mix. TCRdb used MiXCR to reprocess the 5' RACE reads, holding one entry per CDR3 protein. In the table there are approximately 670,000 distinct CDR3 sequences, 40% to 50% of which are singletons. No fewer than 7 million PBMCs went into each sample. The data were taken from a study of blood T cells in healthy people across ages. Looking at the study overall: With template switching, about one barcoded beta molecule was captured per two T cells. Study-level findings and limits: Fewer expanded clones and more diversity marked long-lived versus aged donors.

Sequencing was carried out using blood. The source of this sequence is a man at least 80 years old in good health.

The CDR3 spells CSAFRDEYNERFF. DNA of the CDR3: TGCAGCGCCTTTCGGGACGAATACAATGAGCGGTTCTTC. This chain uses TRBV29-1 with TRBJ2-1; the D call may be TRBD1 or TRBD2 (5 bases each). This CDR3 comprises 13 residues. Germline CDR1 is SQVTM and CDR2 is ANQGSEA.